Listed below are T cell receptor beta chains from one sample, sequenced in a study of tumor-infiltrating lymphocytes in primary liver carcinoma. MiXCR, run by TCRdb on the multiplex PCR reads, gives a single entry per CDR3 protein. This table holds about 200,000 distinct CDR3 sequences, approximately 86% found once. Material: tumor tissue from primary liver carcinoma. All receptors derive from a man aged 40-55 years with primary liver carcinoma and hepatitis B virus infection. CDR3s include the opening cysteine and the closing phenylalanine or tryptophan. The D gene is left open where the match is weak. Some rows have no size entry. The others give once, few or many, or a class for an expanded clone.

j_call cdr3_length d_call clone_size v_call cdr3_aa cdr3_nt
TRBJ2-1 14 NA NA TRBV7-9 CVSSLGNTEDEQFF TGTGTCAGCAGCTTAGGAAATACAGAGGATGAGCAGTTCTTC
TRBJ2-3 12 NA once TRBV11-3 CASSFNGDTQYF TGTGCTAGCAGCTTCAATGGTGATACGCAATATTTT
TRBJ2-1 14 TRBD2 many TRBV25-1 CASTAGGSYNEQFF TGTGCCAGTACAGCGGGAGGCTCCTACAATGAGCAGTTCTTC
TRBJ2-7 15 NA NA TRBV5-4 CASSSKDGFSYEQNF TGTGCCAGCAGCTCCAAAGACGGATTCTCTTACGAGCAGAACTTC
TRBJ2-2 14 NA few TRBV29-1 CNVDAGTNTGELFF TGCAACGTTGACGCAGGGACGAATACCGGGGAGCTGTTTTTT
TRBJ2-3 14 TRBD2 NA TRBV10-2 CASRREGRADTQYF TGCGCCAGCCGGCGGGAGGGACGGGCAGATACGCAGTATTTT
TRBJ1-5 17 NA NA TRBV24-1 CVTSDLAGQYSNQPQHF TGTGTCACCAGTGATTTGGCCGGACAGTATAGCAATCAGCCCCAGCATTTT
TRBJ1-6 14 NA NA TRBV14 CNSSHSGVNSPLHF TGTAACAGCAGCCACTCGGGGGTAAATTCACCCCTCCACTTT
TRBJ2-4 15 NA NA TRBV5-4 CASSSHSSNKNIQYF TGTGCCAGCAGCTCCCATAGTAGCAACAAAAACATTCAGTATTTC
TRBJ1-5 16 TRBD1 NA TRBV6-2/TRBV6-3 CASSPHRGLWDQLQRF TGCGCCAGCAGTCCCCACAGGGGTCTGTGGGATCAGCTCCAGCGTTTT
TRBJ2-3 13 NA NA TRBV20-1 CSAGGGFNQPQYF TGCAGTGCCGGAGGGGGATTCAATCAGCCCCAGTATTTT
TRBJ2-1 16 TRBD2 NA TRBV6-2/TRBV6-3 CASSPFGREGQNEQYF TGTGCCAGCAGCCCCTTCGGGCGGGAGGGCCAGAATGAGCAATACTTC
TRBJ1-2 12 NA NA TRBV29-1 CNGGGLIYGYTF TGCAACGGAGGAGGCTTGATCTATGGCTACACCTTC
TRBJ2-5 18 TRBD2 NA TRBV11-2 CASNPSSIQGTGRETQNF TGTGCCAGCAATCCTAGCTCAATCCAGGGTACTGGGCGGGAGACCCAGAACTTC
TRBJ1-2 16 NA NA TRBV4-3 CASRQARAGRNYDYTF TGCGCCAGCAGGCAGGCACGGGCAGGGAGGAACTATGACTACACCTTC
TRBJ2-7 14 NA once TRBV29-1 CSVALGETYNEQYF TGCAGCGTTGCCCTCGGCGAGACCTACAATGAGCAGTACTTC
TRBJ2-7 12 NA once TRBV29-1 CSGTTHGGEQYF TGCAGCGGGACAACCCACGGGGGCGAACAGTACTTC
TRBJ1-5 13 NA once TRBV15 CATSRGHHQPQHF TGTGCCACCAGCAGAGGCCACCATCAGCCCCAGCATTTT
TRBJ2-3 16 TRBD1 NA TRBV10-3 CAIINRRDSSTDMQYF TGTGCCATCATAAATCGAAGGGACAGTAGCACAGATATGCAGTATTTT
TRBJ2-6 14 NA NA TRBV6-1 CASTAGMGFNVLTF TGTGCCAGCACGGCGGGGATGGGGTTCAACGTCCTGACTTTC
TRBJ2-7 16 TRBD1 NA TRBV5-4 CASSLAFGTGGYEQYF TGTGCCAGCAGCCTGGCGTTCGGGACAGGGGGCTACGAGCAGTATTTC
TRBJ1-4 15 NA many TRBV28 CASSSSGTRYEKLFF TGTGCCAGCAGTTCCTCCGGGACACGGTATGAAAAACTGTTTTTT
TRBJ2-7 15 TRBD2 NA TRBV6-5 CASSSPSGRSREQYF TGTGCCAGCAGTTCCCCCAGCGGGAGATCCCGCGAGCAGTATTTC
TRBJ1-6 16 NA NA TRBV28 CTSNISPRQDNSPIHF TGTACCAGCAATATTTCCCCCCGACAGGATAATTCACCCATCCACTTT
TRBJ1-5 15 NA NA TRBV4-1 CASSLHGMIGQPQHF TGCGCAAGCAGCCTACACGGTATGATAGGTCAGCCCCAGCATTTT
TRBJ2-1 11 TRBD2 few TRBV11-2 CASSSGGEQFF TGTGCCAGTAGCTCGGGGGGGGAGCAGTTCTTC
TRBJ2-2 13 TRBD2 NA TRBV6-2/TRBV6-3 CAIQRGFTGELFF TGTGCCATCCAGCGGGGGTTCACCGGGGAGCTGTTTTTC